This T cell receptor (beta chain) was identified during a study of T cells in localized non-small cell lung cancer. Findings and caveats of the study: Among the tissues sampled, uninvolved adjacent lung had the highest T cell clonality, above tumor. Greater T cell density in blood accompanied longer overall survival. Sequencing was restricted to one tumor region; therefore, heterogeneity remains possible. Median detection of top 100 tumor clones in adjacent lung was roughly 61 clones.

The trim removed 1 base at V and 2 bases at J, leaving 4 bases unmatched. The CDR3 is 16 residues long. Per the germline V gene, CDR1 is SGHVS and CDR2 is FNYEAQ. Data came from immunoSEQ multiplex PCR; TCRdb stores just in-frame clones and leaves some out. The sample holds nearly 35,000 clones, roughly 90% seen once. On this clone: Its antigen is unidentified.

This sequence joins TRBV7-6 and TRBJ1-4, with 7 bases identical to TRBD1. This receptor was taken from a woman between 40 and 69 years old with stage I lung adenocarcinoma. Sequences were derived from peripheral blood, sampled before any cancer treatment. DNA of the CDR3: TGTGCCAGCAGCTTAGGAGGGGGCAGTACTAATGAAAAACTGTTTTTT. This translates into CASSLGGGSTNEKLFF. The complete variable domain, with remaining parts taken from reference TRBV7-6 and TRBJ1-4, reads GAGVSQSPRYKVTKRGQDVALRCDPISGHVSLYWYRQALGQGPEFLTYFNYEAQQDKSGLPNDRFSAERPEGSISTLTIQRTEQRDSAMYRCASSLGGGSTNEKLFFGSGTQLSVL.